Each of the 29 T cell receptor beta chains below was sequenced from the same sample in a study of OX40 agonist ivuxolimab in advanced cancers. Libraries were prepared by immunoSEQ multiplex PCR; TCRdb keeps only in-frame clonotypes and omits some of them. Counted here are under 90,000 clones, roughly 86% occurring once; the ten biggest clones make up about 2.3%. The source material was CD4+ or CD8+ T cells sorted from blood, sampled in a trial of the OX40 agonist ivuxolimab. These receptors were obtained from an adult with an advanced solid tumor such as melanoma, head and neck, liver or kidney cancer.

The chain links TRBV4-2 to TRBJ2-7, with D maybe TRBD2 (6 bases). Looked up from germline, CDR1 is LGHNA and CDR2 is YNFKEQ. V was clipped by 1 base and J by 1 base, with 14 bases between them. CDR3 length equals 16 residues. The CDR3 nucleotides are TGTGCCAGCAGCCAAGTTGACGGGAGAGCTTCCTACGAGCAGTACTTC. Translation gives CASSQVDGRASYEQYF.

V is TRBV19 and J is TRBJ1-1, with unresolved D. Germline values: CDR1 LNHDA, CDR2 SQIVND (reference sequence). This CDR3 comprises 14 residues. Trimming cost V 2 bases and J 4 bases, with 11 bases left between them. CDR3 coding DNA: TGTGCCAGTAGTATACGTCGGACTGGCACTGAAGCTTTCTTT. It translates to CASSIRRTGTEAFF.

V is TRBV9 and J is TRBJ1-6, with 9 bases fitting TRBD1. CDR3 length: 15 residues. V lost 4 bases to trimming and J lost 7 bases; unmatched junction nucleotides: 6. Looked up from germline, CDR1 is SGDLS and CDR2 is YYNGEE. CDR3 loop: CASSPWDRENSPLHF. Written as DNA, the CDR3 is TGTGCCAGCAGCCCCTGGGACAGGGAAAATTCACCCCTCCACTTT.

As DNA, the CDR3 is TGTGCCAGCAGTCTCCGGGGAGATACGCAGTATTTT. Translation: CASSLRGDTQYF. This chain connects TRBV6-5 to TRBJ2-3; D might be TRBD2 (5 bases). The germline V and J ends were trimmed by 5 bases and 5 bases, with 8 bases remaining between them. The germline CDR1 and CDR2 sequences are MNHEY and SVGAGI. The CDR3 totals 12 residues.

In this sample, this clone turned up once. The chain recombines TRBV7-2 with TRBJ2-7; 8 positions match TRBD1. The CDR3 spans 14 residues. The germline CDR1 and CDR2 sequences are SGHTA and FQGNSA. V lost 2 bases and J lost 4; bases outside the gene matches: 4. This CDR3 reads CASSLTRQGYEQYF. In DNA form, the CDR3 reads TGTGCCAGCAGCTTAACCAGACAGGGGTACGAGCAGTACTTC.

The chain links TRBV9 to TRBJ2-2; D is undetermined. CDR3 size: 16 residues. Trimming removed 4 bases from V and 4 bases from J, with 17 bases in between. Per germline, CDR1 SGDLS and CDR2 YYNGEE. The CDR3 region has the DNA TGTGCCAGCAGCACACGTCCCTCGGCTGGCACCGGGGAGCTGTTTTTT. Its protein is CASSTRPSAGTGELFF. Variable domain in full (rest from reference TRBV9 and TRBJ2-2): DSGVTQTPKHLITATGQRVTLRCSPRSGDLSVYWYQQSLDQGLQFLIQYYNGEERAKGNILERFSAQQFPDLHSELNLSSLELGDSALYFCASSTRPSAGTGELFFGEGSRLTVL.

The rearrangement uses TRBV4-1 and TRBJ2-7; possible D gene TRBD2, 6 bases. The CDR3 length is 16 residues. Germline V CDR1 and CDR2: MGHRA, YSYEKL. The germline V and J ends were trimmed by 4 bases and 2 bases, with 18 bases remaining between them. CDR3 bases: TGCGCCAGCAGCCGATCCGCCGGGACTGATACCTACGAGCAGTACTTC. Translated: CASSRSAGTDTYEQYF.

V is TRBV19 and J is TRBJ1-4; D is unresolved. This CDR3 is built from 14 residues. V lost 6 bases and J lost 8, with 16 bases in between. Germline lookup yields CDR1 LNHDA and CDR2 SQIVND (reference sequence). The CDR3 DNA reads TGTGCCAGTAGAGGGTTCTCAGGCGGCGAAAAACTGTTTTTT. It specifies CASRGFSGGEKLFF.

This clone was detected only a few times. The J gene is TRBJ1-5, the V gene TRBV7-2, with D tentatively TRBD1 (6 bases). Germline assignment: CDR1 SGHTA and CDR2 FQGNSA. This CDR3 spans 14 amino acids. V was pared by 5 bases and J by 6 bases, with 14 bases between. CDR3 loop: CASSAGGAGQPQHF. As DNA, the CDR3 is TGTGCCAGCAGCGCGGGGGGGGCTGGTCAGCCCCAGCATTTT.

The chain joins TRBV19 to TRBJ1-5; D is unclear. The CDR3 consists of 14 residues. V was cut by 4 bases and J by 0 bases, with 7 bases left in between. Germline lookup yields CDR1 LNHDA and CDR2 SQIVND (reference sequence). The CDR3: CASSTGVSNQPQHF. The CDR3 nucleotides read TGTGCCAGTAGTACCGGGGTTAGCAATCAGCCCCAGCATTTT. The variable domain in full, completed from reference TRBV19 and TRBJ1-5, reads DGGITQSPKYLFRKEGQNVTLSCEQNLNHDAMYWYRQDPGQGLRLIYYSQIVNDFQKGDIAEGYSVSREKKESFPLTVTSAQKNPTAFYLCASSTGVSNQPQHFGDGTRLSIL.

This chain's CDR3 is CASSVAGSFSGTKYNEQFF. CDR3 DNA sequence: TGTGCCAGCAGCGTAGCTGGCAGTTTTTCCGGGACCAAATACAATGAGCAGTTCTTC. The chain recombines TRBV9 with TRBJ2-1; D is tentatively TRBD1 or TRBD2 (5 bases each). Germline V gives CDR1 SGDLS, CDR2 YYNGEE. The V end was cut by 0 bases, the J end by 4 bases, with 23 bases between. The CDR3 runs to 19 residues.

The chain has TRBV28 and TRBJ1-2; TRBD1 aligns across 9 bases. Germline V gene data show CDR1 as MDHEN and CDR2 as SYDVKM. The CDR3 is 14 amino acids. V lost 10 bases, J lost 8 bases, and 14 bases stayed unmatched. CDR3 nucleotides: TGTGCCACCCCAACAGGGGGCCCACGGGAAGGCTACACCTTC. The encoded protein is CATPTGGPREGYTF.

The genes are TRBV10-3 and TRBJ2-3; tentative D call: TRBD2 (7 bases). CDR1 and CDR2 (germline): ENHRY, SYGVKD. This CDR3 has 13 residues. V dropped 4 bases and J dropped 5 bases, with 10 bases sitting between them. CDR3 sequence: CAISGGGEDTQYF. The CDR3 DNA sequence: TGTGCCATCAGTGGGGGGGGCGAAGATACGCAGTATTTT.

V and J are TRBV7-6 and TRBJ1-1; D is unclear. The CDR3 totals 13 residues. V gave up 2 bases and J gave up 1 base, with 5 bases separating them. Germline V gene sequence: CDR1 SGHVS, CDR2 FNYEAQ. The CDR3 protein is CASSLQQNTEAFF. The CDR3 coding sequence is TGTGCCAGCAGCTTACAGCAGAACACTGAAGCTTTCTTT. The whole variable domain, remainder taken from reference TRBV7-6 and TRBJ1-1, is GAGVSQSPRYKVTKRGQDVALRCDPISGHVSLYWYRQALGQGPEFLTYFNYEAQQDKSGLPNDRFSAERPEGSISTLTIQRTEQRDSAMYRCASSLQQNTEAFFGQGTRLTVV.

The genes are TRBV10-3 and TRBJ2-1; perhaps TRBD2 as D (5 bases). Germline CDR1 is ENHRY and CDR2 is SYGVKD. CDR3 length: 13 residues. The V end lost 4 bases, the J end lost 4 bases, and 8 bases lay between the germline ends. The CDR3 loop reads CAISVTTYNEQFF. The CDR3 nucleotides are TGTGCCATCAGTGTGACTACGTACAATGAGCAGTTCTTC.

On this clone: Its ends do not fully match the called genes, so a read error is possible. J is TRBJ2-1 and V is TRBV7-7; 7 positions agree with TRBD1. CDR3 length: 16 residues. Germline CDR1 SSHAT, CDR2 FNYEAQ (reference sequence). This chain's CDR3 is CASSPTTGESYNEQFF. CDR3 nucleotide sequence: TGTGCTAGCAGCCCGACCACAGGGGAATCCTACAATGAGCAGTTCTTC.

The CDR3 coding sequence is TGTGCCAGCAGCTTAGTCCAGCAAGGGCCGCAGTACTTC. Protein: CASSLVQQGPQYF. V gene TRBV11-2 combines with J gene TRBJ2-7, with D hard to call. This CDR3 is built from 13 residues. V lost 1 base to trimming and J lost 9 bases, with 13 bases between them. Germline loops: CDR1 SGHAT, CDR2 FQNNGV. The full variable domain, completed using reference TRBV11-2 and TRBJ2-7, is EAGVAQSPRYKIIEKRQSVAFWCNPISGHATLYWYQQILGQGPKLLIQFQNNGVVDDSQLPKDRFSAERLKGVDSTLKIQPAKLEDSAVYLCASSLVQQGPQYFGPGTRLTVT.

This clone was detected only once. This chain connects TRBV6-1 to TRBJ2-2; D may be TRBD1 (6 bases). Deletions cut 5 bases from V and 0 bases from J, with 7 bases between. The CDR3 sequence is 14 residues long. CDR1 is MNHNS, CDR2 SASEGT, per germline. The CDR3 bases are TGTGCCAGCAGTACAGGGACGAACACCGGGGAGCTGTTTTTT. As protein: CASSTGTNTGELFF.

Regarding this clone: Relative to the germline gene, one junction end is altered; a read error may explain this. The gene calls are TRBV6-1 and TRBJ1-4, with D tentatively TRBD1 (6 bases). This CDR3 has 13 amino acids. Germline loops: CDR1 MNHNS, CDR2 SASEGT. The CDR3 is CASSRDINEELFF. In nucleotides, the CDR3 is TGTGCCAGCAGTCGGGACATAAATGAAGAACTGTTTTTT.

The chain joins TRBV4-1 to TRBJ2-7, with D possibly matching TRBD1 (5 bases). With 1 base removed from V and 2 bases from J, the gap between germline ends came to 12 bases. The V gene's germline CDR1 is MGHRA and CDR2 YSYEKL. The CDR3 runs 15 residues. The CDR3 spells CASSQVQANTYEQYF. CDR3 nucleotides: TGCGCCAGCAGCCAAGTACAGGCCAATACCTACGAGCAGTACTTC.

The chain links TRBV7-9 to TRBJ2-2, with a weak D call TRBD1 (6 bases). Trimming removed 5 bases at V and 2 bases at J, with 12 bases between. The CDR3 loop spans 15 amino acids. In germline, CDR1 is SEHNR, CDR2 FQNEAQ (reference sequence). The CDR3 DNA follows: TGTGCCAGCAGCCACCGGGACACCAACACCGGGGAGCTGTTTTTT. Translated: CASSHRDTNTGELFF.

The chain combines TRBV11-2 with TRBJ2-5; D gene unclear. CDR1 is SGHAT, CDR2 FQNNGV, per germline. The CDR3 has 12 amino acids. Trimming shortened V by 3 bases and J by 4 bases, and 6 bases separated the two germline ends. The CDR3 loop reads CASSFGRETQYF. In DNA, the CDR3 is TGTGCCAGCAGCTTTGGAAGAGAGACCCAGTACTTC.

The V and J genes are TRBV29-1 and TRBJ1-2; tentative D call: TRBD1 (5 bases). The germline V and J ends were trimmed by 8 bases and 7 bases, with 20 bases remaining between them. Germline V gene lookup returns CDR1 SQVTM and CDR2 ANQGSEA. This CDR3 has 13 amino acids. CDR3 loop: CSYYSGTGFGYTF. DNA of the CDR3: TGCAGCTATTACTCCGGGACGGGGTTTGGCTACACCTTC.

V gene TRBV30 combines with J gene TRBJ2-3, with 9 bases fitting TRBD2. The CDR3 totals 17 residues. Unmatched junction bases numbered 9, after V lost 0 bases and J lost 2 bases. Germline CDR1 and CDR2: GTSNPN and SVGIG (reference sequence). CDR3 sequence: CAWSVGGGGSNTDTQYF. CDR3 DNA sequence: TGTGCCTGGAGTGTAGGCGGGGGGGGATCCAACACAGATACGCAGTATTTT.

CDR3 residues: CASSPHPGDRDTQYF. As DNA, the CDR3 is TGTGCCAGCAGCCCACATCCGGGAGATAGAGATACGCAGTATTTT. The V and J genes are TRBV7-8 and TRBJ2-3; possible D gene TRBD2, 6 bases. The CDR3 contains 15 residues. V lost 5 bases to trimming and J lost 5 bases, with 17 bases between them. CDR1 and CDR2 from the germline V gene are SGHVS and FQNEAQ.

A single count supports this clone. Compared with germline, one end of the junction differs, possibly owing to a read error. J is TRBJ2-1 and V is TRBV7-7, with a weak D call TRBD2 (6 bases). Germline CDR1 is SSHAT and CDR2 is FNYEAQ (reference sequence). This CDR3 is built from 14 residues. The CDR3, as DNA: TGTGCTAGCAGCTTAGAAATGGGAGGCAATGAGCAGTTCTTC. Translated, it gives CASSLEMGGNEQFF. Based on the CDR3 plus reference TRBV7-7 and TRBJ2-1, the full variable domain is GAGVSQSPRYKVTKRGQDVTLRCDPISSHATLYWYQQALGQGPEFLTYFNYEAQPDKSGLPSDRFSAERPEGSISTLTIQRTEQRDSAMYRCASSLEMGGNEQFFGPGTRLTVL.

The CDR3 spells CASTTLMKTQYF. CDR3 in DNA: TGTGCCAGCACCACCCTTATGAAGACCCAGTACTTC. V usage is TRBV28 and J usage is TRBJ2-5; D ambiguous. Germline V gene data show CDR1 as MDHEN and CDR2 as SYDVKM. Trimming took 7 bases from V and 6 from J, leaving 12 bases between them. The CDR3 length is 12 residues.

The rearrangement joins TRBV28 to TRBJ2-7; 8 bases map to TRBD2. CDR1 and CDR2 from the germline V gene are MDHEN and SYDVKM. Trimming cost V 7 bases and J 4 bases; bases outside gene matches: 12. The CDR3 totals 15 residues. The DNA for the CDR3 is TGTGCCAGCACTCCCACCTCCGGGAGGGTGTACGAGCAGTACTTC. Amino acid sequence: CASTPTSGRVYEQYF.

Of note for this clone: Compared with germline, one end of the junction differs, possibly owing to a read error. This chain uses TRBV6-1 with TRBJ1-6; a possible D gene is TRBD1 (5 bases). CDR3 size: 16 residues. Germline V gene sequence: CDR1 MNHNS, CDR2 SASEGT. The CDR3 DNA is TGTGCCAGCAGGGAAGTACAGGTGCGGGGCGATTCACCCCTCCACTTT. It specifies CASREVQVRGDSPLHF.